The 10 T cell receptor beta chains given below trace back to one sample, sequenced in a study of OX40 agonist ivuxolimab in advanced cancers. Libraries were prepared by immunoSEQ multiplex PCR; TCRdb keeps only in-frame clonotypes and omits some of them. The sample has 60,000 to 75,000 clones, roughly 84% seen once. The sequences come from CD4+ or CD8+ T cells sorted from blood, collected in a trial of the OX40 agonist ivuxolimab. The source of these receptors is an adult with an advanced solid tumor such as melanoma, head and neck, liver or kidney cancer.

CDR3 in amino acids: CASSLVWGTGELFF. Written as DNA, the CDR3 is TGTGCCAGCAGCTTAGTTTGGGGCACCGGGGAGCTGTTTTTT. This chain joins TRBV7-6 and TRBJ2-2; D not resolved. V lost 1 base to trimming and J lost 4 bases, with 7 bases between them. The CDR3 loop spans 14 amino acids. Germline CDR1 reads SGHVS; CDR2 reads FNYEAQ. The entire variable domain, with the rest obtained from reference TRBV7-6 and TRBJ2-2, is as follows: GAGVSQSPRYKVTKRGQDVALRCDPISGHVSLYWYRQALGQGPEFLTYFNYEAQQDKSGLPNDRFSAERPEGSISTLTIQRTEQRDSAMYRCASSLVWGTGELFFGEGSRLTVL.

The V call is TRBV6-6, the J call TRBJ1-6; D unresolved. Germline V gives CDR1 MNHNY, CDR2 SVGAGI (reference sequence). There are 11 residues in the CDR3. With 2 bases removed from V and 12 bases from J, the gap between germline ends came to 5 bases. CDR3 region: CASSYGEPLHF. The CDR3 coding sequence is TGTGCCAGCAGTTACGGGGAACCCCTCCACTTT.

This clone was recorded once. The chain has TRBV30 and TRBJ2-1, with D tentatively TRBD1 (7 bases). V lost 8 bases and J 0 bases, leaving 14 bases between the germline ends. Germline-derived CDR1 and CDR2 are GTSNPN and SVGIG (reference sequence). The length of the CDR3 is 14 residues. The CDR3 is CAHRGLSSYNEQFF. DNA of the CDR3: TGTGCCCACAGGGGACTTAGCTCCTACAATGAGCAGTTCTTC.

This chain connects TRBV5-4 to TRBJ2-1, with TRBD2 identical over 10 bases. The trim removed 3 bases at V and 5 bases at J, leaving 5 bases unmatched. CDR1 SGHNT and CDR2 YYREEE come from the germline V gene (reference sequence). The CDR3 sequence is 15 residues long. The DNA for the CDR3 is TGTGCCAGCAGCTCCAAGCGGGGGGGAAACAATGAGCAGTTCTTC. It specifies CASSSKRGGNNEQFF.

The CDR3 region is CASSYGRQETQYF. CDR3 DNA: TGTGCCAGCAGTTACGGGCGCCAAGAGACCCAGTACTTC. The chain employs TRBV6-6 and TRBJ2-5; D call uncertain. Per germline, CDR1 MNHNY and CDR2 SVGAGI (reference sequence). V lost 2 bases and J 1 base, leaving 5 bases between the germline ends. The CDR3 has 13 residues.

The CDR3 nucleotides read TGTGCCAGCAGCCCCTCCTCGGGGCTTGAAGCTTTCTTT. This sequence encodes CASSPSSGLEAFF. The chain joins TRBV4-2 to TRBJ1-1, with a tentative D call TRBD1 (5 bases). V shed 4 bases and J shed 7 bases, with 13 bases lying between them. Per germline, CDR1 LGHNA and CDR2 YNFKEQ. There are 13 residues in the CDR3.

The CDR3 nucleotides are TGTGCCAGCAGCTACTCGACAGGGAAGGATGAGCAGTTCTTC. This translates into CASSYSTGKDEQFF. The J gene is TRBJ2-1, the V gene TRBV7-2; 7 bases match TRBD1. CDR1 SGHTA and CDR2 FQGNSA come from the germline V gene. Losses at the gene ends were 4 bases for V and 8 bases for J; bases not matched to a gene: 8. This CDR3 spans 14 amino acids.

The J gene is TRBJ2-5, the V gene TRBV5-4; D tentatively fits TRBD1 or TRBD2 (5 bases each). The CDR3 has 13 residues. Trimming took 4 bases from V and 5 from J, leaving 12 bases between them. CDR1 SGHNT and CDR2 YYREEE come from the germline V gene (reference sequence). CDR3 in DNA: TGTGCCAGCAGCGCTAGGGGACGGGAGACCCAGTACTTC. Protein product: CASSARGRETQYF.

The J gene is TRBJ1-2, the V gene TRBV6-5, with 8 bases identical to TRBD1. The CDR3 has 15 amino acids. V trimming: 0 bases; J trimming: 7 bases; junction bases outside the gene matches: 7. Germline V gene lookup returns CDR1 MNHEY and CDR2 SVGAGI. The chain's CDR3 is CASSYSDRGLAGYTF. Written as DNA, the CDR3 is TGTGCCAGCAGTTACTCAGACAGGGGTCTCGCTGGCTACACCTTC.

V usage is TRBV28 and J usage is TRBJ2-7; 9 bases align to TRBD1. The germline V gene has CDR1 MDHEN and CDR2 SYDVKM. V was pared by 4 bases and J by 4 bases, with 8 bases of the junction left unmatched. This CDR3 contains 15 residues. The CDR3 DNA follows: TGTGCCAGCAGTTCATCCGGGACAGGGAAATACGAGCAGTACTTC. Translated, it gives CASSSSGTGKYEQYF.